This T cell receptor (beta chain) was sequenced during a study of OX40 agonist ivuxolimab in advanced cancers. Study overall: Ivuxolimab, an antibody that agonizes OX40 (CD134), was administered to the patients. Under the entry rules, prior anti-PD-1, anti-PD-L1 or anti-CTLA-4 therapy was allowed, and roughly 41% had some.

Study-wide findings and caveats: Researchers report that CD8+ T cells had, on average, more expanded clones than CD4+. The antigen specificity of the peripheral T cells (those that were expanded) was not determined.

Germline CDR1 reads SGHRS; CDR2 reads YFSETQ. The ends were cut back, 0 bases at V and 8 bases at J, with 11 bases in the middle. This CDR3 comprises 13 residues. The data were produced by immunoSEQ multiplex PCR, yet TCRdb's version contains in-frame clones alone and is incomplete. The table has over 50,000 clones, approximately 90% seen once; the top ten hold more than 1.3%. This clone was seen a few times. Its antigen is not known. This receptor was taken from an adult with an advanced solid tumor such as melanoma, head and neck, liver or kidney cancer. This rearrangement joins TRBV5-1 to TRBJ1-2; no clear D. Sequenced material: CD4+ or CD8+ T cells sorted from blood, taken in a trial of the OX40 agonist ivuxolimab. This CDR3 reads CASSLETSQGYTF. As DNA, the CDR3 is TGCGCCAGCAGCTTGGAGACATCGCAGGGCTACACCTTC.